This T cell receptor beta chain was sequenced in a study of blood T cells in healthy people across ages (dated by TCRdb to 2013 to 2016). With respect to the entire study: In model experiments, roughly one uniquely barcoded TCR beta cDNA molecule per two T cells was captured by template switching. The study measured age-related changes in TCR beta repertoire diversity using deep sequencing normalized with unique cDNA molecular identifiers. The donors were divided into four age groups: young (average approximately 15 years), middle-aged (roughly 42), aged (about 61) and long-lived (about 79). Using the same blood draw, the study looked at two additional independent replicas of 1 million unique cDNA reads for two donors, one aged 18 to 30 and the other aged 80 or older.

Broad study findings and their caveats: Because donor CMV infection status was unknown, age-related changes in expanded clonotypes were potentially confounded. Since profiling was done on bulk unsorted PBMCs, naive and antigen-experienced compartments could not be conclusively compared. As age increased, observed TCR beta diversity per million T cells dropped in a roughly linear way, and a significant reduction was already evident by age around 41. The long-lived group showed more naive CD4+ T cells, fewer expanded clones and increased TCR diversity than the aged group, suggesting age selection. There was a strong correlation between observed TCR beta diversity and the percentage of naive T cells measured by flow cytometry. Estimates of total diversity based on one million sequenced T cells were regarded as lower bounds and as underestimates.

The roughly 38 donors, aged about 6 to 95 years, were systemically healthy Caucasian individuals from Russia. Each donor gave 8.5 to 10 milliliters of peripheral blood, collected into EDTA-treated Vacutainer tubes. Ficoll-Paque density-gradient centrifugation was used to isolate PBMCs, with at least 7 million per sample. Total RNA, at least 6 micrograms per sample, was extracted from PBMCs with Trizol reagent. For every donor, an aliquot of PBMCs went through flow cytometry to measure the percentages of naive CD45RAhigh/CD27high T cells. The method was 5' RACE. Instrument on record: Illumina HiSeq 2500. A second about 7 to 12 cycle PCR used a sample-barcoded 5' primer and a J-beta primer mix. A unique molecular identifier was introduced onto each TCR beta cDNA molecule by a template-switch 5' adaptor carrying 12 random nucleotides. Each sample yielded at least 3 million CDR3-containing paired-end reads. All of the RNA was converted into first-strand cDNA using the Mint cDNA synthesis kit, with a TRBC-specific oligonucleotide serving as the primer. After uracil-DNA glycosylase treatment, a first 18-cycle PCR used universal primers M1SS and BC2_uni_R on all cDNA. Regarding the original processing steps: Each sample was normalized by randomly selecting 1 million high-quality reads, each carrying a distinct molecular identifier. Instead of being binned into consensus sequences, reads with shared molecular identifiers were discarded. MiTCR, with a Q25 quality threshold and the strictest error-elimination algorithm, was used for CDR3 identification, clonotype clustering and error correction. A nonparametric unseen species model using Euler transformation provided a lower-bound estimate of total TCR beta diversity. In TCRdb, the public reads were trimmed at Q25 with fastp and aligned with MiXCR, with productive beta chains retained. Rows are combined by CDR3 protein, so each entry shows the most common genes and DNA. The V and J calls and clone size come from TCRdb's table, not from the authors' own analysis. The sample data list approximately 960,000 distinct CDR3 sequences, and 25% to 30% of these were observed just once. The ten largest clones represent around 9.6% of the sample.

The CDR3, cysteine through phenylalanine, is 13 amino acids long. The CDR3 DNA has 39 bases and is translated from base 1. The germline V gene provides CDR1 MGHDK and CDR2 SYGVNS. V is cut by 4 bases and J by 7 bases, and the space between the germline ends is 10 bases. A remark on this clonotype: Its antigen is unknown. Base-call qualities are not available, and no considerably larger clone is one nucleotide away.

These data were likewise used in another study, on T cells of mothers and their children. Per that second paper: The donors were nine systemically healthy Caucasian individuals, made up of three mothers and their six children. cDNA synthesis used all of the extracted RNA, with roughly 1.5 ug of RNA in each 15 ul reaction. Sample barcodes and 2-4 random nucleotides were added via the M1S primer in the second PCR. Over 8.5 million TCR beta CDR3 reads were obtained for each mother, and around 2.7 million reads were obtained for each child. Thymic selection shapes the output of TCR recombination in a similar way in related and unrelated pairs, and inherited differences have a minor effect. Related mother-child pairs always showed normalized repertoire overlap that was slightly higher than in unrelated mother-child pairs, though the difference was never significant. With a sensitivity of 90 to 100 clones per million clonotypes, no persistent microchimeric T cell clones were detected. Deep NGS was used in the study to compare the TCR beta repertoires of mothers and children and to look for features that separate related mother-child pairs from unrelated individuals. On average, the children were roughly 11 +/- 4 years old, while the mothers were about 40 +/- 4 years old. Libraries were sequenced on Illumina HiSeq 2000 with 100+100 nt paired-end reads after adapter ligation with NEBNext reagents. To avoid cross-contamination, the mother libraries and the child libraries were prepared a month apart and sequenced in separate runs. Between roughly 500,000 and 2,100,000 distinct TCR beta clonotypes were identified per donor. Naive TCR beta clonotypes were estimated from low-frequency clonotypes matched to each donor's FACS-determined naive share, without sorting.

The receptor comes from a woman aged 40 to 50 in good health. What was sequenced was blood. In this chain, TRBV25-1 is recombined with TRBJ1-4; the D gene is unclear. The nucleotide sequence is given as TGTGCCAGCAGTGCACCCTGGGGTGAAAAACTGTTTTTT. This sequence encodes CASSAPWGEKLFF.